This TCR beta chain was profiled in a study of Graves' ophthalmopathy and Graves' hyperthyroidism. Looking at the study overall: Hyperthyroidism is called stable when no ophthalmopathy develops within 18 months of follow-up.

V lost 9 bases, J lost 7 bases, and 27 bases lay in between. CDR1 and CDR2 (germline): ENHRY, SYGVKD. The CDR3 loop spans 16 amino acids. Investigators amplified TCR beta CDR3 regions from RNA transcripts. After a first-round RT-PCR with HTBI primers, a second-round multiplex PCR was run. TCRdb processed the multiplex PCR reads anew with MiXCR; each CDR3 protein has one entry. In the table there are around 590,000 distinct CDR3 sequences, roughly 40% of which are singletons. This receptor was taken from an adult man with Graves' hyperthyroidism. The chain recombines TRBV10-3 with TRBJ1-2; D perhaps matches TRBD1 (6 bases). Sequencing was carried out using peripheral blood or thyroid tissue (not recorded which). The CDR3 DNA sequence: TGTGCCATGGGTGGCCCGGGGACATTAGGATTCTCTGGCTACACCTTC. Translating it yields CAMGGPGTLGFSGYTF.